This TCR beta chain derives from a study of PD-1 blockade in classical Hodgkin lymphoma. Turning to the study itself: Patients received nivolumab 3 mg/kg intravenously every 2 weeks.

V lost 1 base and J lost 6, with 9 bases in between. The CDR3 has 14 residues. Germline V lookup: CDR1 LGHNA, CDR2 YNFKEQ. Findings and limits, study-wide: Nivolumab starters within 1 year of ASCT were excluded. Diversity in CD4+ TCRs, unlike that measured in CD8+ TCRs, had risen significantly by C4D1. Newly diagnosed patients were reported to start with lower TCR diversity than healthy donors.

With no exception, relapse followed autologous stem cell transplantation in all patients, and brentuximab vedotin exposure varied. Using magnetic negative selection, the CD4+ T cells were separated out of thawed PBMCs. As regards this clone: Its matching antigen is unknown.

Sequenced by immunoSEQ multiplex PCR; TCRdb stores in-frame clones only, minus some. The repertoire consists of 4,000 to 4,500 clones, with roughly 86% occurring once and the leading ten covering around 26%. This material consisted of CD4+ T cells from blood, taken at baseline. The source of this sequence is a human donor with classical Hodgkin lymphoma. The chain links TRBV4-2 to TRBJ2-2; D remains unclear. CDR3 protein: CASSQGAGAGELFF. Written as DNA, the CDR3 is TGTGCCAGCAGCCAAGGGGCTGGGGCCGGGGAGCTGTTTTTT.